Below, 4 T cell receptor beta chains from the same sample are listed, as sequenced in a study of OX40 agonist ivuxolimab in advanced cancers. Method: immunoSEQ multiplex PCR; TCRdb's copy keeps in-frame clones and lacks some. This table has tens of thousands of clones, about 86% appearing once. This specimen consisted of CD4+ or CD8+ T cells sorted from blood, obtained in a trial of the OX40 agonist ivuxolimab. These receptors were collected from an adult with an advanced solid tumor such as melanoma, head and neck, liver or kidney cancer.

V is TRBV13 and J is TRBJ2-5; 13 bases are shared with TRBD2. This CDR3 has 16 residues. V lost 3 bases, J lost 1 base, and 2 bases stayed unmatched. Germline lookup yields CDR1 PRHDT and CDR2 FYEKMQ (reference sequence). The CDR3 loop is CASSFGTSGVQETQYF. CDR3 sequence (DNA): TGTGCCAGCAGCTTTGGGACTAGCGGGGTCCAAGAGACCCAGTACTTC.

This chain connects TRBV11-3 to TRBJ2-1; D possibly uses TRBD1 or TRBD2 (5 bases each). Trimming left V 2 bases short and J 7 bases short, with 12 bases between. CDR1 SGHNT and CDR2 YENEEA come from the germline V gene. The CDR3 consists of 14 residues. This chain's CDR3 is CASSLIPGTNEQFF. The CDR3 DNA sequence: TGTGCCAGCAGCTTAATCCCAGGGACGAATGAGCAGTTCTTC.

J is TRBJ1-1 and V is TRBV9; D might be TRBD1 (5 bases). There are 15 residues in the CDR3. CDR1 and CDR2 from the germline V gene are SGDLS and YYNGEE. V lost 0 bases and J 4 bases, leaving 13 bases between the germline ends. The CDR3, as DNA: TGTGCCAGCAGCGTAGTGGGGACGGTGGGCACTGAAGCTTTCTTT. It specifies CASSVVGTVGTEAFF.

The genes are TRBV10-2 and TRBJ2-3; D not certain. The CDR3 totals 11 residues. Trimming pared 4 bases from V and 6 bases from J, leaving 5 bases between. Germline V lookup: CDR1 WSHSY, CDR2 SAAADI. The CDR3 loop is CASSGPDTQYF. The CDR3 coding sequence is TGCGCCAGCAGTGGGCCCGATACGCAGTATTTT.